A selection of T cell receptor beta chains follows, all from one sample in a study of cytomegalovirus exposure and HLA in healthy donors. Sequencing used immunoSEQ multiplex PCR; TCRdb keeps in-frame clones, though not all of them. The table records 110,000 or so clones, approximately 74% of them present only once. What was sequenced was PBMCs. These receptors came from a woman aged 35 to 49 in good health and CMV-seropositive. Both conserved end residues are part of each CDR3. D genes are given only for firm matches. Expanded clones are given a class, and other clones once, few, many or no size at all.

D	size	V	J	CDR3	DNA
TRBD2	few	TRBV7-8	TRBJ2-1	CASSWASGRGAIRSNEQFF	TGTGCCAGCAGCTGGGCTAGCGGGAGGGGGGCCATTCGTAGCAATGAGCAGTTCTTC
TRBD1	once	TRBV4-1	TRBJ2-7	CASSWDRAYEQYF	TGCGCCAGCAGCTGGGACAGAGCCTACGAGCAGTACTTC
TRBD1	NA	TRBV9	TRBJ2-1	CASSLTGDNEQFF	TGTGCCAGCAGTCTTACAGGGGACAATGAGCAGTTCTTC
NA	NA	TRBV9	TRBJ1-5	CASSSDSYSNQPQHF	TGTGCCAGCAGCTCCGACAGCTATAGCAATCAGCCCCAGCATTTT
NA	NA	TRBV2	TRBJ1-4	CASSVLTGHSTNEKLFF	TGTGCCAGCAGTGTCCTGACGGGACACTCAACTAATGAAAAACTGTTTTTT
NA	NA	TRBV11-1	TRBJ2-5	CASSFGRGQETQYF	TGTGCCAGCAGCTTCGGCAGGGGCCAAGAGACCCAGTACTTC
TRBD2	NA	TRBV5-1	TRBJ2-2	CASSFVSGRAAGELFF	TGCGCCAGCAGCTTTGTAAGCGGGAGGGCCGCCGGGGAGCTGTTTTTT
NA	NA	TRBV4-1	TRBJ2-3	CASSHGTGLAGRAGTDTQYF	TGCGCCAGCAGCCACGGGACAGGGTTGGCCGGGAGGGCCGGAACAGATACGCAGTATTTT
NA	NA	TRBV5-1	TRBJ1-1	CASSPRLLGQNTEAFF	TGCGCCAGCAGCCCGCGGTTACTTGGACAGAACACTGAAGCTTTCTTT
NA	NA	TRBV5-1	TRBJ1-4	CASSWGEYIATNEKLFF	TGCGCCAGCAGCTGGGGGGAATACATTGCAACTAATGAAAAACTGTTTTTT
TRBD1	NA	TRBV5-1	TRBJ2-7	CASSWGTGSYEQYF	TGCGCCAGCAGCTGGGGGACAGGGTCCTACGAGCAGTACTTC
NA	NA	TRBV10-3	TRBJ2-3	CAISEWASGTDTQYF	TGTGCCATCAGTGAGTGGGCGTCGGGCACAGATACGCAGTATTTT
NA	few	TRBV11-3	TRBJ2-7	CASSFDGNYEQYF	TGTGCCAGCAGCTTCGACGGGAACTACGAGCAGTACTTC
TRBD1	few	TRBV19	TRBJ2-2	CASSTGGWTGELFF	TGTGCCAGTAGCACAGGGGGGTGGACCGGGGAGCTGTTTTTT
NA	NA	TRBV21-1	TRBJ1-2	CASSKSRRAHGYTF	TGTGCCAGCAGCAAATCGAGGCGGGCCCATGGCTACACCTTC
TRBD1	NA	TRBV7-2	TRBJ2-7	CASSLAGGGYEQYF	TGTGCCAGCAGCTTAGCAGGGGGCGGCTACGAGCAGTACTTC
TRBD1	NA	TRBV5-1	TRBJ2-4	CASSSRVRDREKNIQYF	TGCGCCAGCAGCTCGCGCGTGAGAGACAGGGAGAAGAACATTCAGTACTTC
TRBD1	NA	TRBV30	TRBJ2-7	CAAGQGYYEQYF	TGTGCCGCAGGACAGGGTTACTACGAGCAGTACTTC
TRBD2	NA	TRBV27	TRBJ2-3	CASSPEAGGSTDTQYF	TGTGCCAGCAGTCCGGAAGCGGGAGGTTCCACAGATACGCAGTATTTT
TRBD2	NA	TRBV30	TRBJ2-1	CAWSVRRTSGGRHEQFF	TGTGCCTGGAGTGTACGAAGAACTAGCGGGGGTCGGCATGAGCAGTTCTTC
NA	NA	TRBV18	TRBJ1-4	CASSPQTSLNEKLFF	TGTGCCAGCTCACCCCAGACTTCCCTGAATGAAAAACTGTTTTTT
NA	NA	TRBV27	TRBJ2-7	CASSLSVGLGYEQYF	TGTGCCAGCAGTTTATCTGTCGGGTTGGGCTACGAGCAGTACTTC
NA	NA	TRBV7-6	TRBJ1-1	CASSLSGGEGTEAFF	TGTGCCAGCAGCCTTAGCGGGGGAGAGGGCACTGAAGCTTTCTTT
TRBD1	NA	TRBV10-1	TRBJ2-2	CASSPDRGLSGELFF	TGCGCCAGCAGTCCGGACAGGGGTCTCTCCGGGGAGCTGTTTTTT
TRBD1	NA	TRBV4-3	TRBJ2-7	CASSPKGTGGSYEQYF	TGCGCCAGCAGCCCAAAAGGGACAGGGGGTTCTTACGAGCAGTACTTC
NA	few	TRBV25-1	TRBJ2-5	CASSELGSLYQETQYF	TGTGCCAGCAGTGAATTGGGCAGTTTATACCAAGAGACCCAGTACTTC
TRBD1	NA	TRBV11-1	TRBJ2-3	CASSFRGLVDTQYF	TGTGCCAGCAGTTTCAGGGGGCTAGTAGATACGCAGTATTTT
TRBD2	NA	TRBV12-5	TRBJ2-1	CASGKLAGGLGEQFF	TGTGCTAGTGGCAAACTAGCGGGAGGACTTGGTGAGCAGTTCTTC
TRBD1	NA	TRBV18	TRBJ2-4	CASSPPGTGADIQYF	TGTGCCAGCTCACCACCCGGGACAGGGGCGGACATTCAGTACTTC
NA	NA	TRBV6-1	TRBJ2-6	CASSEGMPGGANVLTF	TGTGCCAGCAGTGAAGGAATGCCGGGAGGGGCCAACGTCCTGACTTTC
TRBD2	NA	TRBV7-9	TRBJ2-7	CASSSGTSGRTSSYEQYF	TGTGCCAGCAGCTCCGGGACTAGCGGGCGAACGAGCTCCTACGAGCAGTACTTC
TRBD1	NA	TRBV28	TRBJ1-6	CASTRDSNSPLHF	TGTGCCAGCACCCGGGACAGCAATTCACCCCTCCACTTT
TRBD1	few	TRBV29-1	TRBJ1-1	CSVGGTGGEENTEAFF	TGCAGCGTGGGCGGGACAGGGGGCGAAGAAAACACTGAAGCTTTCTTT
TRBD1	NA	TRBV7-6	TRBJ1-5	CASSPLQGNNQPQHF	TGTGCCAGCAGCCCCTTACAGGGGAACAATCAGCCCCAGCATTTT
TRBD2	NA	TRBV4-1	TRBJ2-7	CASSTMLGGGSYEQYF	TGCGCCAGCAGCACGATGCTCGGGGGGGGCTCCTACGAGCAGTACTTC
TRBD1	NA	TRBV7-3	TRBJ2-3	CASSLMGQGTDTQYF	TGTGCCAGCAGCTTAATGGGACAGGGGACAGATACGCAGTATTTT
TRBD2	NA	TRBV7-8	TRBJ2-1	CASSLAGAGTYNEQFF	TGTGCCAGCAGCTTAGCAGGAGCGGGGACCTACAATGAGCAGTTCTTC
NA	few	TRBV6-8	TRBJ1-1	CASSYPGMWATEAFF	TGTGCCAGCAGTTACCCCGGCATGTGGGCTACTGAAGCTTTCTTT
NA	NA	TRBV19	TRBJ1-2	CASSIRDSPMIYGYTF	TGTGCCAGTAGTATCCGAGACAGTCCGATGATCTATGGCTACACCTTC
NA	NA	TRBV4-3	TRBJ2-3	CASSQGPSRADTQYF	TGCGCCAGCAGCCAAGGGCCTAGTCGTGCAGATACGCAGTATTTT
NA	NA	TRBV6-5	TRBJ2-7	CASSYTGQGNLYEQYF	TGTGCCAGCAGTTACACCGGCCAGGGGAATCTCTACGAGCAGTACTTC
TRBD2	NA	TRBV19	TRBJ2-1	CASTQAGGLYNEQFF	TGTGCCAGTACTCAAGCGGGAGGACTCTACAATGAGCAGTTCTTC
NA	NA	TRBV19	TRBJ1-5	CASSAQGVSNQPQHF	TGTGCCAGTAGCGCACAGGGAGTTAGCAATCAGCCCCAGCATTTT
NA	NA	TRBV19	TRBJ1-2	CASSTKGGPNYGYTF	TGTGCCAGTAGTACCAAGGGAGGCCCGAACTATGGCTACACCTTC
NA	NA	TRBV5-5	TRBJ2-6	CASSLGRGDVLTF	TGTGCCAGCAGCTTGGGACGGGGAGACGTCCTGACTTTC
NA	few	TRBV29-1	TRBJ2-1	CSVVKGGNEQFF	TGCAGCGTTGTCAAGGGGGGGAATGAGCAGTTCTTC
NA	NA	TRBV10-3	TRBJ1-2	CAISEGGGVNYGYTF	TGTGCCATCAGTGAGGGGGGCGGCGTAAACTATGGCTACACCTTC
TRBD1	NA	TRBV7-8	TRBJ2-5	CASSFGTGVETQYF	TGTGCCAGCAGCTTTGGGACAGGGGTTGAGACCCAGTACTTC
TRBD1	NA	TRBV10-3	TRBJ1-5	CAISPDRGGNQPQHF	TGTGCCATCAGTCCCGACAGGGGCGGCAATCAGCCCCAGCATTTT
NA	NA	TRBV7-8	TRBJ1-2	CASSLAQHRVEGYTF	TGTGCCAGCAGCTTAGCGCAGCACAGGGTGGAGGGCTACACCTTC
NA	NA	TRBV18	TRBJ1-1	CASSPKNGVPDTEAFF	TGTGCCAGCTCACCAAAAAATGGAGTTCCCGACACTGAAGCTTTCTTT
NA	NA	TRBV5-6	TRBJ1-6	CASSFDSTSPPLHF	TGTGCCAGCAGCTTTGACAGTACCTCCCCACCCCTCCACTTT
NA	NA	TRBV13	TRBJ2-7	CASSTSSFEQYF	TGTGCCAGCAGCACGTCTAGCTTTGAGCAGTACTTC
NA	NA	TRBV18	TRBJ2-4	CASSPGAGDSAKNIQYF	TGTGCCAGCTCACCAGGGGCCGGGGACTCGGCCAAAAACATTCAGTACTTC
TRBD1	NA	TRBV6-6	TRBJ1-1	CASSRQGRSTEAFF	TGTGCCAGCAGTCGACAGGGAAGAAGCACTGAAGCTTTCTTT